Shown below are 22 T cell receptor beta chains from a single sample sequenced in a study of blood T cell dynamics during melanoma immunotherapy. Regarding time point: pre-treatment baseline. TCRdb's table, derived via immunoSEQ multiplex PCR, lists solely in-frame clones and lacks some. This table holds 15,000 to 20,000 clones, approximately 90% found once. The sequencing used blood, collected from a patient treated with checkpoint blockade. These receptors originate from a human donor with melanoma.

The rearrangement links TRBV7-8 to TRBJ1-3, with TRBD1 matching 8 bases. CDR3 length: 16 residues. Germline assignment: CDR1 SGHVS and CDR2 FQNEAQ. The V and J ends lost 5 bases and 2 bases, in that order; junction bases with no gene match: 8. The chain's CDR3 is CASSPRQGTAGNTIYF. The DNA for the CDR3 is TGTGCCAGCAGCCCGCGACAGGGGACTGCTGGAAACACCATATATTTT.

The sample holds one count of this clone. The J gene is TRBJ1-4, the V gene TRBV18; D perhaps matches TRBD1 (5 bases). Looked up from germline, CDR1 is KGHSH and CDR2 is LQKENI. Deletions cut 6 bases from V and 1 base from J, with 15 bases between. This CDR3 contains 16 residues. CDR3 sequence reads: CASSRDPTGTNEKLFF. The CDR3 DNA follows: TGTGCCAGCTCTAGGGACCCTACCGGAACTAATGAAAAACTGTTTTTT.

The chain uses TRBV5-6 and TRBJ1-2, with D unclear. The V gene's germline CDR1 is SGHDT and CDR2 YYEEEE. Trimming removed 5 bases from V and 0 bases from J, with 14 bases in between. The CDR3 covers 15 residues. This CDR3 is CASSPTDGANYGYTF. The CDR3 nucleotides read TGTGCCAGCAGTCCTACGGACGGTGCTAACTATGGCTACACCTTC.

V usage is TRBV7-2 and J usage is TRBJ2-3, with 8 bases fitting TRBD2. CDR3 size: 16 residues. The V segment lost 3 bases and the J segment 1 base; nucleotides outside the gene matches: 6. Germline V gene data show CDR1 as SGHTA and CDR2 as FQGNSA. The CDR3 coding sequence is TGTGCCAGCAGCTTGGGAGGTAGCGGGGGCACAGATACGCAGTATTTT. Encoded protein: CASSLGGSGGTDTQYF.

In nucleotides, the CDR3 is TGTGCCATCAGACGGGACAGGGGGGATGGCTACACCTTC. Translating it yields CAIRRDRGDGYTF. V is TRBV10-3 and J is TRBJ1-2; TRBD1 matches at 11 bases. CDR3 length equals 13 residues. Trimming at V came to 6 bases and at J to 6 bases, leaving 3 bases not matched to a gene. CDR1 ENHRY and CDR2 SYGVKD come from the germline V gene.

The genes are TRBV9 and TRBJ2-7, with D possibly matching TRBD2 (6 bases). Per germline, CDR1 SGDLS and CDR2 YYNGEE. The germline V and J ends were trimmed by 2 bases and 2 bases, with 17 bases remaining between them. CDR3 length: 16 residues. CDR3 loop: CASSVGGTPGTYEQYF. The CDR3 nucleotides are TGTGCCAGCAGCGTGGGCGGGACGCCGGGGACCTACGAGCAGTACTTC.

The chain combines TRBV27 with TRBJ2-2, with 15 bases matching TRBD2. CDR3 length: 19 residues. Germline CDR1 reads MNHEY; CDR2 reads SMNVEV (reference sequence). V lost 4 bases to trimming and J lost 0 bases; unmatched junction nucleotides: 6. CDR3 nucleotides: TGTGCCAGCAGTTGGAGGGGGACTAGCGGGAGGCCGAACACCGGGGAGCTGTTTTTT. The encoded protein is CASSWRGTSGRPNTGELFF.

The rearrangement joins TRBV15 to TRBJ2-4; the D gene is possibly TRBD1 (6 bases). The CDR3 has 16 amino acids. The germline CDR1 and CDR2 sequences are LNHNV and YYDKDF (reference sequence). V lost 5 bases, J lost 6 bases, and 20 bases lay in between. This chain's CDR3 is CATSGSSRGTRNIQYF. The CDR3 DNA reads TGTGCCACCAGCGGATCGTCGAGGGGGACACGAAACATTCAGTACTTC.

The chain carries TRBV5-1 and TRBJ2-7; unclear D gene. With 1 base removed from V and 3 bases from J, the gap between germline ends came to 11 bases. Germline-derived CDR1 and CDR2 are SGHRS and YFSETQ. The CDR3 is made up of 14 amino acids. For the CDR3, the DNA is TGCGCCAGCAGCTTGAGTGGGTCAGACTACGAGCAGTACTTC. It encodes CASSLSGSDYEQYF.

This clone was seen more than once but under ten times. The chain is built from TRBV7-9 and TRBJ1-5; D perhaps matches TRBD1 (6 bases). The CDR3 is 16 residues long. V was clipped by 5 bases and J by 4 bases, with 18 bases between them. Germline loops: CDR1 SEHNR, CDR2 FQNEAQ (reference sequence). In nucleotides, the CDR3 is TGTGCCAGCAGCCTCGCGGGGGCGCAAGGAAATCAGCCCCAGCATTTT. Amino acid sequence: CASSLAGAQGNQPQHF. Using reference TRBV7-9 and TRBJ1-5 for the parts outside the CDR3, the full variable domain is DTGVSQNPRHKITKRGQNVTFRCDPISEHNRLYWYRQTLGQGPEFLTYFQNEAQLEKSRLLSDRFSAERPKGSFSTLEIQRTEQGDSAMYLCASSLAGAQGNQPQHFGDGTRLSIL.

The CDR3 bases are TGCGCCAGCAGCTCCCGGGGGGCTGGGGAAAAACTGTTTTTT. It translates to CASSSRGAGEKLFF. The V and J genes are TRBV5-1 and TRBJ1-4, with D perhaps matching TRBD1 (6 bases). Trimming shortened V by 3 bases and J by 8 bases, and 14 bases separated the two germline ends. The CDR3 spans 14 residues. In germline, CDR1 is SGHRS, CDR2 YFSETQ.

The V gene is TRBV11-2, the J gene TRBJ1-5, with unresolved D. Between the trimmed V and J ends, which lost 5 bases and 6 bases, there was a span of 17 bases. Germline-derived CDR1 and CDR2 are SGHAT and FQNNGV. This CDR3 has 15 amino acids. CDR3 in amino acids: CASSQSWGEGQPQHF. CDR3 DNA sequence: TGTGCCAGCAGCCAATCATGGGGTGAGGGTCAGCCCCAGCATTTT.

CDR3 protein: CASQTGQGSRETQYF. The DNA for the CDR3 is TGTGCCAGTCAAACCGGACAGGGGTCGCGAGAGACCCAGTACTTC. The rearrangement links TRBV2 to TRBJ2-5, with TRBD1 identical over 9 bases. The CDR3 consists of 15 residues. Looked up from germline, CDR1 is SNHLY and CDR2 is FYNNEI. With V trimmed by 9 bases and J by 4 bases, 12 bases remained unmatched.

V and J are TRBV7-9 and TRBJ1-6, with a tentative D call TRBD1 (6 bases). From germline, CDR1 is SEHNR and CDR2 FQNEAQ (reference sequence). The CDR3 is 14 residues long. V was trimmed by 2 bases and J by 8 bases, leaving 10 bases between them. The CDR3: CASSLLGGDSPLHF. The DNA of the CDR3 is TGTGCCAGCAGCTTACTAGGGGGGGATTCACCCCTCCACTTT.

This chain's CDR3 is CASRTRQVKLGGDTQYF. In nucleotides, the CDR3 is TGCGCCAGCAGGACCAGACAGGTAAAATTGGGGGGAGATACGCAGTATTTT. J is TRBJ2-3 and V is TRBV10-1; D may match TRBD1 or TRBD2 (6 bases each). The V gene's germline CDR1 is WNHNN and CDR2 SYGVQD (reference sequence). The CDR3 contains 17 residues. V lost 6 bases and J lost 5, with 24 bases in between.

This chain's CDR3 is CASSLDRVYGYTF. The CDR3 nucleotides are TGTGCCAGCAGCCTTGACAGGGTCTATGGCTACACCTTC. V usage is TRBV7-9 and J usage is TRBJ1-2; 7 bases map to TRBD1. Germline lookup yields CDR1 SEHNR and CDR2 FQNEAQ (reference sequence). J gave up 4 bases and V 5 bases, and 4 bases lay outside the gene matches. The CDR3 has 13 amino acids.

The rearrangement uses TRBV19 and TRBJ2-3, with 8 bases matching TRBD2. CDR1 LNHDA and CDR2 SQIVND come from the germline V gene (reference sequence). The CDR3 totals 15 residues. V dropped 9 bases and J dropped 1; count of bases not matched to a gene: 9. CDR3 in DNA: TGTGCCAGCACCGAGTTGCGGGGGGGCACAGATACGCAGTATTTT. This gives the protein CASTELRGGTDTQYF.

This clone was seen only once. The chain couples TRBV9 to TRBJ1-3; D not resolved. Germline CDR1 is SGDLS and CDR2 is YYNGEE. Trimming left V 0 bases short and J 0 bases short, with 4 bases between. The CDR3 runs to 14 residues. The CDR3 loop is CASSVEDSGNTIYF. CDR3 nucleotide sequence: TGTGCCAGCAGCGTAGAAGACTCTGGAAACACCATATATTTT.

This clone was detected once. The chain has TRBV6-6 and TRBJ2-7, with D possibly called TRBD1 or TRBD2 (5 bases each). The CDR3 extends over 14 amino acids. Trimming removed 2 bases at V and 6 bases at J, with 14 bases between. The V gene's germline CDR1 is MNHNY and CDR2 SVGAGI (reference sequence). This CDR3 is CASSYTGPGFEQYF. The CDR3 DNA reads as TGTGCCAGCAGTTACACGGGACCCGGCTTCGAGCAGTACTTC.

The chain combines TRBV28 with TRBJ1-5, with D perhaps TRBD1 (5 bases). V was trimmed by 4 bases and J by 4 bases, leaving 8 bases between them. The CDR3 is 13 residues long. Germline CDR1 reads MDHEN; CDR2 reads SYDVKM. The CDR3 bases are TGTGCCAGCAGTTGGGGGGGGAATCAGCCCCAGCATTTT. Residues: CASSWGGNQPQHF.

This clone is a singleton in its sample. For the CDR3, the DNA is TGTGCCAGCAGCTTCACCGGGACAGGGACCGGGGAGCTGTTTTTT. The encoded protein is CASSFTGTGTGELFF. The chain combines TRBV11-2 with TRBJ2-2; 9 bases match TRBD1. The CDR3 length is 15 residues. Unmatched junction bases numbered 4, after V lost 3 bases and J lost 5 bases. The V gene's germline CDR1 is SGHAT and CDR2 FQNNGV.

The table lists this clone with a few counts. The chain recombines TRBV29-1 with TRBJ1-1; the match to TRBD1 covers 8 bases. The CDR3 covers 12 residues. With 7 bases clipped from V and 4 bases from J, the junction kept 5 bases outside the gene matches. The germline CDR1 and CDR2 sequences are SQVTM and ANQGSEA. As DNA, the CDR3 is TGCAGCGGCAACGGACAGGGCACTGAAGCTTTCTTT. As protein: CSGNGQGTEAFF.